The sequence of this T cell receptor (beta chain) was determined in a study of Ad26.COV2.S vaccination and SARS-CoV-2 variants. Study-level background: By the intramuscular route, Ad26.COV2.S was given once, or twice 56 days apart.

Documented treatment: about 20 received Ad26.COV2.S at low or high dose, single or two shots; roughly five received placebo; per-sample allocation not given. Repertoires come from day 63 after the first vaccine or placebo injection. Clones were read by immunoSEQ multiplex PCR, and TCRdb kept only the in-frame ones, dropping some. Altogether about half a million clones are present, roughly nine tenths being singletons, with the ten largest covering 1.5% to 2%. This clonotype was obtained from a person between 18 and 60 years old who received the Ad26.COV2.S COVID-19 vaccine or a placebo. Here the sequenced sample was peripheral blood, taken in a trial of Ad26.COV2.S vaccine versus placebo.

The chain's CDR3 is CASRTSGQATYSNQPQHF. CDR3 DNA: TGTGCCAGTAGGACATCGGGACAGGCGACTTATAGCAATCAGCCCCAGCATTTT. The genes are TRBV19 and TRBJ1-5; 8 nucleotides line up with TRBD1. The CDR3 sequence is 18 residues long. Trimming cost V 6 bases and J 0 bases; bases outside gene matches: 13. The V gene's germline CDR1 is LNHDA and CDR2 SQIVND (reference sequence). The full variable domain, its missing parts supplied by reference TRBV19 and TRBJ1-5, is DGGITQSPKYLFRKEGQNVTLSCEQNLNHDAMYWYRQDPGQGLRLIYYSQIVNDFQKGDIAEGYSVSREKKESFPLTVTSAQKNPTAFYLCASRTSGQATYSNQPQHFGDGTRLSIL.